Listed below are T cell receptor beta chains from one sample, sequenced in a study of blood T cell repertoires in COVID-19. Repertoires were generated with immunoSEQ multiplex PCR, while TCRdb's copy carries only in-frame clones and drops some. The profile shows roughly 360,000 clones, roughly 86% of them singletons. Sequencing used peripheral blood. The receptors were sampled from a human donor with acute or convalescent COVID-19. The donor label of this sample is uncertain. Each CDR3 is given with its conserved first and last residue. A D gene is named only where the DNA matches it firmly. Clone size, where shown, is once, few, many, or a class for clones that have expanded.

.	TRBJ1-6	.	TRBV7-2	TGTGCCAGCACCTCCGGGTACAGGGTAATTCCCCTCCACTTT	CASTSGYRVIPLHF
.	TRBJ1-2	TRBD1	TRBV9	TGTGCCAGCAGCGTAGGGTCGCAGGGGGCAGAATATGGCTACACCTTC	CASSVGSQGAEYGYTF
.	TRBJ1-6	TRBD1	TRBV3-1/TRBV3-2	TGTGCCAGCAGCCTATCGGACAGGAATTCACCCCTCCACTTT	CASSLSDRNSPLHF
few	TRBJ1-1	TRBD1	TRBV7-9	TGTGCCAGCAATGCCGGGACAGGGGGATCTGAAGCTTTCTTT	CASNAGTGGSEAFF
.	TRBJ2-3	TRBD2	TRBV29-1	TGCAGCGTTGGTACGGGACTAGCGGGGGATACGCAGTATTTT	CSVGTGLAGDTQYF
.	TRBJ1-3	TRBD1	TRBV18	TGTGCCAGCTCACCCCTTGGGACAGGACAGCCCGAGACACGAAACACCATATATTTT	CASSPLGTGQPETRNTIYF
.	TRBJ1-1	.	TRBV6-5	TGTGCCAGCAGTTACTCGAGAACAGGGATCACTGAAGCTTTCTTT	CASSYSRTGITEAFF
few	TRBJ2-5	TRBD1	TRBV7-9	TGTGCCAGCAGCGGCGAACCAACAGGGGTGGAGACCCAGTACTTC	CASSGEPTGVETQYF
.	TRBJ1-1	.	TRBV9	TGTGCCAGCAGCGTAGATGCATCGGGGGGCACTGAAGCTTTCTTT	CASSVDASGGTEAFF
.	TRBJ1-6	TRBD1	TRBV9	TGTGCCAGCAGCGCGGACAGGGACCCCTATAATTCACCCCTCCACTTT	CASSADRDPYNSPLHF
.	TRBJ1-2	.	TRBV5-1	TGCGCCAGCAGCTTGGTGGCAGACTATGGCTACACCTTC	CASSLVADYGYTF
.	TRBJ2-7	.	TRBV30	TGTGCCTGGAGAGGCGGGGACTACGAGCAGTACTTC	CAWRGGDYEQYF
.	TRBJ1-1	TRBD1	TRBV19	TGTGCCAGTCTCTCCACAAACACAGGGGTTCGTGAAGCTTTCTTT	CASLSTNTGVREAFF
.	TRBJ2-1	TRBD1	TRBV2	TGTGCCAGCAGGGGACAGGGCCTTCCCTACAATGAGCAGTTCTTC	CASRGQGLPYNEQFF
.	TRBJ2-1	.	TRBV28	TGTGCCAGCAGTCGCGACAATGAGCAGTTCTTC	CASSRDNEQFF
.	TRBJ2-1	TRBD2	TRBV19	TGTGCCAGTAGGCGTGCTAAAGAGCGGGAGGATGAGCAGTTCTTC	CASRRAKEREDEQFF
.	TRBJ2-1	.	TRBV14	TGTGCCAGCAGCCCCCGGACCGGGATGTTAGGTGAGCAGTTCTTC	CASSPRTGMLGEQFF
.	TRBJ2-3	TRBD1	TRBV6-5	TGTGCCAGCAGCAAAAACAGGGGTACGCAGTATTTT	CASSKNRGTQYF
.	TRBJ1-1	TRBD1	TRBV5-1	TGCGCCAGCAGCTTGGGCATTGGGACAGCGATTAACACTGAAGCTTTCTTT	CASSLGIGTAINTEAFF
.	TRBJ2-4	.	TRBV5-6	TGTGCCAGCAGCCGCGATTCTTATCTAGCCAAAAACATTCAGTACTTC	CASSRDSYLAKNIQYF
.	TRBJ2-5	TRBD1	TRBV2	TGTGCCAGCCAAGGGACAGGGGCCCGCCAAGAGACCCAGTACTTC	CASQGTGARQETQYF
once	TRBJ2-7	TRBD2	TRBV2	TGTGCCAGCCGAAGGGGACTAGCGGGAGTAAGCGAGCAGTACTTC	CASRRGLAGVSEQYF
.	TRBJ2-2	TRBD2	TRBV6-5	TGTGCCAGACACACTAGCGGGAGGGGGGCAGGGGAGCTGTTTTTT	CARHTSGRGAGELFF
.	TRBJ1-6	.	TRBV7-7	TGTGCCAGCAGCATAAGACATGATAAGGCTTCACCCCTCCACTTT	CASSIRHDKASPLHF
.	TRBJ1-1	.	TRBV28	TGTGCCAGCAGCGTTAGTGGGAACACTGAAGCTTTCTTT	CASSVSGNTEAFF
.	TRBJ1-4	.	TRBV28	TGTGCCAGCAGTTTAAACGGGGGGGCGAAAACGGAAAAACTGTTTTTT	CASSLNGGAKTEKLFF
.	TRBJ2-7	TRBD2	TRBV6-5	TGTGCCAGCAGGGGACTAGCGGGGACCTACGAGCAGTACTTC	CASRGLAGTYEQYF
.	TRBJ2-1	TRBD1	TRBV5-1	TGCGCCAGCAGCCCACGACAGGGGACGAATGAGCAGTTCTTC	CASSPRQGTNEQFF
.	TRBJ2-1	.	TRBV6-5	TGTGCCAGCAGGACAGTAACCTACAATGAGCAGTTCTTC	CASRTVTYNEQFF
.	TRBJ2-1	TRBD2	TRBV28	TGTGCCAGCAGTTCGGGAGGGAACTACAATGAGCAGTTCTTC	CASSSGGNYNEQFF
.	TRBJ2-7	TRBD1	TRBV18	TGTGCCAGCTCCCGGGACAGGCCCTCCTACGAGCAGTACTTC	CASSRDRPSYEQYF
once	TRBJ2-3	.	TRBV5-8	TGTGCCAGCAGCTTGGGGGCAGGTACCTCGTGGGATACGCAGTATTTT	CASSLGAGTSWDTQYF
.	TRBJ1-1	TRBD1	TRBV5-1	TGCGCCAGCAGACTCACAACAGGGGGCTTGAACACTGAAGCTTTCTTT	CASRLTTGGLNTEAFF
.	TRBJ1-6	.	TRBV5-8	TGTGCCAGCAGCTTGGAAGGGGCAGGGAAAGCGTCACCCCTCCACTTT	CASSLEGAGKASPLHF
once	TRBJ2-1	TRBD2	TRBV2	TGTGCCAGCAGGGGATCACTAGCGGGGGGGCCTGGTGAGCAGTTCTTC	CASRGSLAGGPGEQFF
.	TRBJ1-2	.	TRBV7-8	TGTGCCAGCAGCTTAGGGGCACACCGAGATGGCTACACCTTC	CASSLGAHRDGYTF
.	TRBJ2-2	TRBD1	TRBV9	TGTGCCAGCAGCCAAACAGGGGTGAAGACCGGGGAGCTGTTTTTT	CASSQTGVKTGELFF
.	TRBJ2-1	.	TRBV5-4	TGTGCCAGCTTCAGATCAGCGGGCCTCTACAATGAGCAGTTCTTC	CASFRSAGLYNEQFF